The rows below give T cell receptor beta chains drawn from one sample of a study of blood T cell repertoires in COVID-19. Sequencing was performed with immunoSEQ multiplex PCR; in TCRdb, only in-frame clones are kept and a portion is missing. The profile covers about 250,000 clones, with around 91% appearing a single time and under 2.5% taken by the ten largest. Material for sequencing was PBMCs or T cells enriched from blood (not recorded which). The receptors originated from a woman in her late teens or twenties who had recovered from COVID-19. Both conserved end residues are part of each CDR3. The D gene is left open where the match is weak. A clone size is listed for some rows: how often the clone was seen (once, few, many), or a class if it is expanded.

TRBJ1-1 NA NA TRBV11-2 TGTGCCAGCAGCTTAGGGTGGCAGAACACTGAAGCTTTCTTT CASSLGWQNTEAFF
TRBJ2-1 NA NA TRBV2 TGTGCCAGCAGTGAAACGCAGGTGAGCTCCTACAATGAGCAGTTCTTC CASSETQVSSYNEQFF
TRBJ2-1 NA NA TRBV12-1 TGTGCCAGCAGCTGCCAGGGGAAGGGTCACTACAATGAGCAGTTCTTC CASSCQGKGHYNEQFF
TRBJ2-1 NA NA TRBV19 TGTGCCAGTAGTATGTTGGCAGGGTCCTACAATGAGCAGTTCTTC CASSMLAGSYNEQFF
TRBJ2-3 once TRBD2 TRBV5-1 TGCGCCAGCAGCTTCTTTAGCGGGGGGACTGTCGATAGCACAGATACGCAGTATTTT CASSFFSGGTVDSTDTQYF
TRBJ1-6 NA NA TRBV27 TGTGCCAGCGCATGGAGCTCCTATAATTCACCCCTCCACTTT CASAWSSYNSPLHF
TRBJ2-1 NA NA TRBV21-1 TGTGCCAGCAGCAAAGCGGGGGACTACTACAATGAGCAGTTCTTC CASSKAGDYYNEQFF
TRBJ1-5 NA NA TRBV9 TGTGCCAGCAGCGGGACTGGGGTGGGCCAGCCCCAGCATTTT CASSGTGVGQPQHF
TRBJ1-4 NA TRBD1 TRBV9 TGTGCCAGCAGCGTGTCGGGGGACAGACTGTTTTTT CASSVSGDRLFF
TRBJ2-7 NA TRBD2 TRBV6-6 TGTGCCAGCAGTCCCCCAGAAGGGCGGGGGAGCTCCTACGAGCAGTACTTC CASSPPEGRGSSYEQYF
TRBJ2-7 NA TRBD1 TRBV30 TGTGCCTGGAGTAGAGATGTGGACAGGGAGAACGAGCAGTACTTC CAWSRDVDRENEQYF
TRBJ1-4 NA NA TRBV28 TGTGCCAGCAGTGTGTCCTATGGTCATGAAAAACTGTTTTTT CASSVSYGHEKLFF
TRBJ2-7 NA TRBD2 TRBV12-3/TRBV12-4 TGTGCCAGCAGTTTGCCTAGCGGGTACGAGCAGTACTTC CASSLPSGYEQYF
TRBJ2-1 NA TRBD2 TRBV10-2 TGCGCCAGCAGTGATGCGAGCGGGGTAATGAACAATGAGCAGTTCTTC CASSDASGVMNNEQFF
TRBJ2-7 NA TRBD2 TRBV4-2 TGTGCCAGCAGCCAGGAAGGAGGGACTAGCGGGCCGAGAGAGCAGTACTTC CASSQEGGTSGPREQYF
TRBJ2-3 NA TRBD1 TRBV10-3 TGTGCCATCAGCAATAACAGGGGGCCCAGAGCAGATACGCAGTATTTT CAISNNRGPRADTQYF
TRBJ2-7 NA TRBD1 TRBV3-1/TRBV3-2 TGTGCCAGCAGCCAAGCAAACAGGGGGCTCCCCTACGAGCAGTACTTC CASSQANRGLPYEQYF
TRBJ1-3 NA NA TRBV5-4 TGTGCCAGCGGACGACAGGACCGCTCTGGAAACACCATATATTTT CASGRQDRSGNTIYF
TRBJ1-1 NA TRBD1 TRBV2 TGTGCCAGCACCGCAACAGCAGGGGGCGAGGGCACTGAAGCTTTCTTT CASTATAGGEGTEAFF